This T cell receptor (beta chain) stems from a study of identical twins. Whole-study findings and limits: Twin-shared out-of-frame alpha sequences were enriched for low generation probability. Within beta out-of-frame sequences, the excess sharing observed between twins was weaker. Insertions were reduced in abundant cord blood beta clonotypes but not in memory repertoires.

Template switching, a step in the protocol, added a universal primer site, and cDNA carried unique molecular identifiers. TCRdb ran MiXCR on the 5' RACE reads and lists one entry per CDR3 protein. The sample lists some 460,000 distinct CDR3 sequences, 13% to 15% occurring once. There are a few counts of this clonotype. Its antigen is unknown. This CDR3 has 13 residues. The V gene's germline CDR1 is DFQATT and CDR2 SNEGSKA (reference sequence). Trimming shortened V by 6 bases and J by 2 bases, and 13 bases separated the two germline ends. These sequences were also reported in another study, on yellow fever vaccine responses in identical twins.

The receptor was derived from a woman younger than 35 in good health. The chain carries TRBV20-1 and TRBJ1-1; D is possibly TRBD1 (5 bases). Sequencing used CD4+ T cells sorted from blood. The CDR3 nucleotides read TGCAGTGCCCGATGGGGCTTAAACACTGAAGCTTTCTTT. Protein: CSARWGLNTEAFF.